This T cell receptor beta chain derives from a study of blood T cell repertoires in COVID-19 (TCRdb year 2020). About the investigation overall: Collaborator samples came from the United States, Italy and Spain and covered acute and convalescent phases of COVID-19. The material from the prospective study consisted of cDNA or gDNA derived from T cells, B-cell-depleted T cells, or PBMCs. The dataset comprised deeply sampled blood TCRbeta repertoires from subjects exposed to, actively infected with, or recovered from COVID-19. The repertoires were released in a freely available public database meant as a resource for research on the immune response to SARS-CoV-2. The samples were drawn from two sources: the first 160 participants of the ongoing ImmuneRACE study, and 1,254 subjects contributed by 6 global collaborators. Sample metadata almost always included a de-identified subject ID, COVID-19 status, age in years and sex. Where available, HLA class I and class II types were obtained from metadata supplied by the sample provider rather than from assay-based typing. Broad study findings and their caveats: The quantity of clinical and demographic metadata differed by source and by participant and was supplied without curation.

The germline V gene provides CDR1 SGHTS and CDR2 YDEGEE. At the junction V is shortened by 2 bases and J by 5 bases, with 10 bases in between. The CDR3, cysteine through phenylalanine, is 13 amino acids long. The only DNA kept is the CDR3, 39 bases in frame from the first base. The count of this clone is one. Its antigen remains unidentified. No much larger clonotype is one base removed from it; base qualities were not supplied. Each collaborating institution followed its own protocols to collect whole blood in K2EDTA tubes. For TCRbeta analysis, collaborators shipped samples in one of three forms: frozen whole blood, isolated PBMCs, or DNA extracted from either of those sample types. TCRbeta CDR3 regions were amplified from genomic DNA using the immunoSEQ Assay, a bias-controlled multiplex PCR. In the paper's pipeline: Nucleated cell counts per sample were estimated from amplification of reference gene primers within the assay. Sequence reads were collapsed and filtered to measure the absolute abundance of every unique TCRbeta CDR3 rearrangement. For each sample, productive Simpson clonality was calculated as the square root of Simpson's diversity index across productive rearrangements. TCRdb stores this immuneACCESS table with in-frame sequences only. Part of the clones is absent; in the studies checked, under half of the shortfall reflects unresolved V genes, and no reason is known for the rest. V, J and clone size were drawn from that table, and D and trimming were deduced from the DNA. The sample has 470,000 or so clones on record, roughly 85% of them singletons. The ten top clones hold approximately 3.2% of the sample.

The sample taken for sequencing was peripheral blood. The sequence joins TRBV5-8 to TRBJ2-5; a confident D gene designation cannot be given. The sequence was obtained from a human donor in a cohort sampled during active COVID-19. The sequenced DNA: TGTGCCAGCAGCTTATACGCGCTGGAGACCCAGTACTTC. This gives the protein CASSLYALETQYF.